The T cell receptor (beta chain) under discussion was sequenced for a study of cytomegalovirus exposure and HLA in healthy donors (dated by TCRdb to between 2016 and 2019). Concerning the study at large: According to an earlier analysis of 450 to 650 of the donors, about 170 million T cells yielded roughly 100 million unique TCR beta sequences and 276 Gb of sequence data. An early release covering 550 to 650 HLA-typed donors comprised approximately 300 gigabases of sequencing data and roughly 86 million unique TCR sequences. Of the approximately 400 genotyped donors, 75% to 85% were placed in the genetic ancestry cluster associated with self-reported Caucasian donors. The study was designed to test whether signatures of past pathogen exposure could be identified by cataloging public T cell receptors. Using immunosequencing, the study profiled T cell repertoires from 500 to 800 subjects and related those repertoires to cytomegalovirus serostatus. In addition to the first cohort of several hundred subjects, a separate validation cohort of 120 different subjects was used. High-throughput TCR immunosequencing, statistical association of individual TCRs with disease status, and machine learning were combined to predict cytomegalovirus infection status. A later analysis re-examined previously published TCR beta repertoires from more than 550 donors and added high-resolution HLA genotyping to investigate patterns of TCR occurrence. Rather than using new phenotypic data, the later analysis identified candidate immune exposures from TCR beta sequences and from how often those sequences occurred across donors. An earlier analysis of fewer than 700 of the donors applied high-throughput TCR beta sequencing to assess whether each TCR beta V gene segment acted as functional or pseudogenic. Donor age, sex, ethnicity and CMV serostatus were compiled together with the repertoire data. A later genetic analysis took genome-wide SNP genotypes for 398 of the 666 donors and used that subset as a discovery cohort. All discovery cohort repertoires had been generated on a single sequencing platform. Both class I and class II loci were covered by HLA typing, at four-digit resolution. Typing coverage differed by locus: A, B, C, DRB1 and DQB1 were typed in roughly 620-630 donors, DQA1 in about 510, DPA1 in around 610, and DPB1 in about 450. Four to six DR-DQ haplotypes were handled as single units for association and clustering, since linkage in the cohort was strong. On average, around 230,000 unique TCR beta nucleotide sequences were sequenced per donor among some 430 genotyped donors of the cohort, with roughly 19% of those sequences being non-productive.

The library was obtained by the immunoSEQ multiplex PCR assay. A mixture of 60 forward primers for TCR Vbeta segments and 13 reverse primers for TCR Jbeta segments was used in the multiplex PCR. A multiplex PCR assay on genomic DNA amplified the CDR3 region of rearranged TCR beta genes. The amplified TCR beta libraries were sequenced on the Illumina HiSeq System as 87-base-pair reads. The published analysis was carried out like this. A later analysis counted about 80 million unique TCR beta chains across the roughly 700 repertoires, and some 11 million of these chains were shared by at least two donors. Raw reads were error-corrected and collapsed into unique sequences by a nearest-neighbor algorithm in which closely related sequences were merged to remove PCR and sequencing errors. V, D and J gene segments were assigned by aligning CDR3 sequences to IMGT reference sequences. For a sequence to be retained, a match of at least six nucleotides was required to both a V gene segment and a J gene segment. A rearrangement was called productive if the CDR3 had no stop codons and remained in frame with V and J, and every other rearrangement was called non-productive. CDR3 was defined by IMGT convention, running from the second conserved V-encoded cysteine to the conserved J-encoded phenylalanine. The earlier analysis of about 610 of the donors excluded any sequence lacking an unambiguous match to a single V gene segment. In an earlier analysis of some 590 of the donors, V segments were called functional above 56.7% productive rearrangements and were called segregating when the between-donor standard deviation exceeded 5%. To diagnose cytomegalovirus status from the catalog of TCR beta chain sequences, a statistical classification framework was built. V and J gene assignment, in a later analysis, came from comparing TCR nucleotide sequences with IMGT/GENE-DB human TR gene sequences. In a later analysis, CDR3 sequences and most-parsimonious VDJ recombination scenarios were assigned using the TCRdist pipeline. In a later analysis, every TCR beta chain was defined by the combination of its CDR3 amino acid sequence and its V-gene family, and reads without a unique V-gene family were dropped. In a later analysis, 500 to 650 highly shared, low-generation-probability nucleotide sequences were removed to address suspected cross-contamination and a sequencing artifact. In a later analysis, a clonal expansion index for each public chain was calculated from normalized within-repertoire ranks of inferred template counts. In a later analysis, generation probabilities were computed using a VDJ recombination model fitted to out-of-frame rearrangements, and the results were checked against IGoR. A later analysis scored TCR-TCR, TCR-HLA and TCR-CMV co-occurrence with hypergeometric tests, applying a repertoire-size bias correction to TCR pairs. A later analysis estimated false discovery rates by permuting HLA or CMV assignments 20 times. In a later analysis, co-occurring TCRs were grouped with DBSCAN, and TCRdist sequence similarity was added when clustering was performed within HLA-allele-positive subsets. Repertoires with fewer than 30,000 or more than 120,000 public chains were left out of co-occurrence clustering, as were five repertoires with anomalous nucleotide sharing. The source is immuneACCESS, and TCRdb retained only in-frame sequences with V and J called. Part of the clones is not carried over; for the studies checked, unresolved V genes explain less than half of this, and the remainder is unexplained. The DNA was the basis for D and trimming; V, J and clone size are from that table. Recorded for this sample are around 94,000 clones; 77% of them occurred a single time. The top ten constitute 8% to 10% of the sample.

According to the germline V gene, CDR1 reads MDHEN and CDR2 reads SYDVKM. From its cysteine to its phenylalanine, the CDR3 spans 15 amino acids. The retained sequence is limited to the CDR3, 45 bases, with the frame set at the first base. V sheds 4 bases and J sheds 6 bases, leaving 16 bases between their ends. Summary of the overall study and its limitations: A later analysis found that TCR association rates varied across HLA loci, with DRB1 alleles showing the most associated TCRs and HLA-C alleles the fewest. In the study, about 150 TCR beta chains were listed as associated with cytomegalovirus. According to the authors, the approach could potentially be generalized to other disease states and immunological phenotypes. Cytomegalovirus status was reported to be diagnosed by the classifier with high specificity and sensitivity in both the original and validation cohorts. Because some donors lacked HLA typing at each locus, the association tests relied only on the typed subset. The only immune exposure information available for the cohort was CMV serostatus. Most TCR sequences were observed very rarely across donors, whereas some public TCRs were present in many individuals. Broadly in line with IMGT annotations, most TCR beta V segments showed up in productive rearrangements about 87% or about 30% of the time in an earlier analysis of approximately 640 of the donors. The 87-base-pair reads could not distinguish some IMGT-functional V segments, including TRBV6-2 and TRBV6-3, so those segments were excluded. The presence/absence analyses assumed that sequencing depth was roughly uniform across donors, and that assumption may not be true. In a later analysis, some 18,000 TCR beta sequences were associated with specific HLA alleles at a false discovery rate of 0.05. In vitro tests confirmed that a few of the cytomegalovirus-associated TCR beta chains recognize cytomegalovirus antigens. In a later analysis, most CMV-associated TCR beta chains were found to appear HLA-restricted, with HLA associations seemingly driven largely by CMV exposure. A later genetic analysis reported fewer N-insertions in productive TCRs among donors in an Asian-associated ancestry cluster than the roughly 700-donor mean. The sequencing pipeline was judged likely to have produced a cluster of highly shared sequence variants as a technical artifact. An association between a missense DCLRE1C variant and V-gene and J-gene trimming of TCR beta chains was found in a later genetic analysis and replicated in an independent cohort. Linkage disequilibrium might explain the correlated functional status among segregating V segments, but an unknown experimental factor could not be excluded. According to a later analysis, parvovirus B19, influenza, CMV and Epstein-Barr virus appeared linked to several top co-occurrence clusters. A later analysis found that HLA-associated TCR beta chains were more clonally expanded and had lower generation probabilities than equally common non-associated chains. This cohort had only TCR beta chains sequenced, and the lack of alpha or paired-chain data limited which features could be detected. When HLA alleles, especially DR and DQ, strongly co-occurred, TCR associations were difficult to assign to individual alleles. Because counts were too low, some 17 rarely observed V segments, including chromosome 9 orphons, were left out of the earlier analysis of 587 of the donors. A further reported finding was that TCR beta sequences accurately predicted the HLA-A and HLA-B alleles for most subjects in the first cohort.

With respect to this clone: It lacks a known antigen. Qualities for individual bases were not recorded, and no much larger clone is one base off.

The cohort consisted of 600 to 750 healthy bone marrow donors. All cohort members were sampled while nominally healthy, although unrecorded immune exposures were likely present. The donor tested CMV seropositive and was one of the 289 seropositive cohort members. Each donor provided a peripheral blood sample, and peripheral blood mononuclear cells were used for TCR beta sequencing. The Qiagen DNeasy Blood Extraction Kit was used to extract genomic DNA from the blood cell samples. The sample taken for sequencing was PBMCs. The source of this sequence is a male donor in good health and CMV-seropositive. Recombination linked TRBV28 to TRBJ1-5, with the identity of the D gene unclear. DNA sequence: TGTGCCAGCAGTTGGCAGAGGGCGCGGAGTCAGCCCCAGCATTTT. The translation is CASSWQRARSQPQHF.